These 19 T cell receptor beta chains were all obtained from the same sample, sequenced in a study of blood T cell repertoires in COVID-19. Here immunoSEQ multiplex PCR was the method, and the copy in TCRdb shows in-frame clones only, minus some. This table holds about 58,000 clones, less than 90% found once. The specimen was peripheral blood. These TCRs come from a woman in her seventies with active COVID-19.

The gene calls are TRBV7-3 and TRBJ2-2; 8 bases are a match to TRBD2. Looked up from germline, CDR1 is SGHTA and CDR2 is FQGTGA. The ends lost 5 bases at V and 6 bases at J; junction bases unmatched: 2. The CDR3 totals 13 residues. CDR3 protein: CASSTGLAGELFF. The CDR3 DNA sequence: TGTGCCAGCAGCACGGGACTAGCCGGGGAGCTGTTTTTT. Full variable domain (missing parts from reference TRBV7-3 and TRBJ2-2): GAGVSQTPSNKVTEKGKYVELRCDPISGHTALYWYRQSLGQGPEFLIYFQGTGAADDSGLPNDRFFAVRPEGSVSTLKIQRTERGDSAVYLCASSTGLAGELFFGEGSRLTVL.

The chain is built from TRBV6-1 and TRBJ1-1; 8 bases agree with TRBD1. The CDR3 is made up of 15 amino acids. V lost 0 bases to trimming and J lost 7 bases; unmatched junction nucleotides: 7. Germline V gene data show CDR1 as MNHNS and CDR2 as SASEGT. CDR3 bases: TGTGCCAGCAGTGAAGCGCTTCCAGGGGGCGTTGAAGCTTTCTTT. It codes for CASSEALPGGVEAFF.

This clone is a singleton in its sample. The chain uses TRBV12-3 or TRBV12-4 and TRBJ1-5; unclear D gene. CDR3 size: 12 residues. Deletions cut 6 bases from V and 6 bases from J, with 9 bases between. The CDR3 DNA reads as TGTGCCAGCAGACGTGGAGGTCAGCCCCAGCATTTT. It codes for CASRRGGQPQHF.

V is TRBV20-1 and J is TRBJ1-4, with D perhaps matching TRBD1 (5 bases). The germline V gene encodes CDR1 DFQATT and CDR2 SNEGSKA (reference sequence). V lost 3 bases, J lost 6 bases, and 17 bases lay in between. The CDR3 is 15 residues long. Here the CDR3 DNA reads TGCAGTGCTAGTCCCCCGGGGGGACGTTATGAAAAACTGTTTTTT. This gives the protein CSASPPGGRYEKLFF.

This chain uses TRBV19 with TRBJ2-7; perhaps TRBD1 as D (6 bases). Germline assignment: CDR1 LNHDA and CDR2 SQIVND (reference sequence). Trimming removed 5 bases from V and 7 bases from J, with 21 bases in between. The CDR3 loop spans 15 amino acids. CDR3 in DNA: TGTGCCAGTAGTCCCCACAGGGTATTGAGGGAGGAGCAGTACTTC. It encodes CASSPHRVLREEQYF. The full variable domain, completed using reference TRBV19 and TRBJ2-7, is DGGITQSPKYLFRKEGQNVTLSCEQNLNHDAMYWYRQDPGQGLRLIYYSQIVNDFQKGDIAEGYSVSREKKESFPLTVTSAQKNPTAFYLCASSPHRVLREEQYFGPGTRLTVT.

V gene TRBV28 combines with J gene TRBJ2-7; TRBD2 agrees at 8 bases. This CDR3 is built from 14 residues. The junction had 2 bases not matched to a gene; V was cut back by 2 bases and J by 2 bases. Germline assignment: CDR1 MDHEN and CDR2 SYDVKM. CDR3: CASSLTSGAYEQYF. The CDR3 nucleotides read TGTGCCAGCAGTTTAACTAGCGGTGCCTACGAGCAGTACTTC.

A word on this clone: At one end, the junction sequence differs from germline, possibly due to a read error. J is TRBJ1-4 and V is TRBV30; D is ambiguous. The CDR3 runs 12 residues. Germline CDR1 reads GTSNPN; CDR2 reads SVGIG (reference sequence). In DNA, the CDR3 is TGTGCCTGGAGTCTTCCCGGACTACCCCGTACTTTT. This encodes CAWSLPGLPRTF.

V gene TRBV5-4 combines with J gene TRBJ2-1; 7 bases align to TRBD2. From germline, CDR1 is SGHNT and CDR2 YYREEE (reference sequence). The CDR3 spans 13 residues. With V trimmed by 5 bases and J by 15 bases, 14 bases remained unmatched. The CDR3 loop is CASRPRLADLPFF. The CDR3 DNA is TGTGCCAGCAGACCTAGGCTAGCGGACCTCCCGTTCTTC.

The chain joins TRBV6-6 to TRBJ2-3; 8 bases fit TRBD1. The CDR3 covers 15 residues. Per the germline V gene, CDR1 is MNHNY and CDR2 is SVGAGI (reference sequence). Trimming cost V 6 bases and J 4 bases; bases outside gene matches: 9. The CDR3 spells CASRMADRVADTQYF. The CDR3 nucleotides are TGTGCCAGCAGGATGGCGGACAGGGTTGCAGATACGCAGTATTTT.

The CDR3 DNA sequence: TGTGCCAGCAGTTCCGTCTTCGAGCGGGAGACGCATCAAGAGACCCAGTACTTC. Protein product: CASSSVFERETHQETQYF. The chain carries TRBV28 and TRBJ2-5, with TRBD2 matching 8 bases. From germline, CDR1 is MDHEN and CDR2 SYDVKM. This CDR3 region has 18 residues. The J segment lost 2 bases and the V segment lost 4 bases, leaving 15 bases of the junction unmatched.

The chain recombines TRBV5-6 with TRBJ1-1; weak D call: TRBD1 (5 bases). The germline V gene has CDR1 SGHDT and CDR2 YYEEEE. V lost 4 bases and J 1 base, leaving 11 bases between the germline ends. The CDR3 has 14 residues. CDR3 amino acids: CASSRGGQNTEAFF. DNA for the CDR3: TGTGCCAGCAGCAGGGGAGGACAGAACACTGAAGCTTTCTTT.

The genes are TRBV7-6 and TRBJ1-6; TRBD1 aligns across 7 bases. Germline CDR1 and CDR2: SGHVS and FNYEAQ. CDR3 length equals 16 residues. The V gene end was trimmed by 5 bases and the J gene end by 9 bases; junction bases not matched to a gene: 13. The CDR3 DNA sequence: TGTGCCAGCAGCCCTCGACAGGGTACCAGCAGTTCACCCCTCCACTTT. It codes for CASSPRQGTSSSPLHF.

The J gene is TRBJ2-1, the V gene TRBV9, with 15 bases aligning to TRBD2. Germline V gene data show CDR1 as SGDLS and CDR2 as YYNGEE. The V and J ends lost 4 bases and 5 bases, in that order; junction bases with no gene match: 13. The CDR3 consists of 19 residues. CDR3 DNA: TGTGCCAGCAGCCTAGGACTAGCGGGAGGGCCTAGCTGGGACAATGAGCAGTTCTTC. Translated: CASSLGLAGGPSWDNEQFF.

The V gene is TRBV28, the J gene TRBJ2-3, with D tentatively TRBD2 (6 bases). This CDR3 has 14 residues. Trimming shortened V by 4 bases and J by 2 bases, and 10 bases separated the two germline ends. The germline gives CDR1 MDHEN, CDR2 SYDVKM. CDR3 bases: TGTGCCAGCAGTTCGACGGGGGACACAGATACGCAGTATTTT. Translated, it gives CASSSTGDTDTQYF.

The chain employs TRBV9 and TRBJ2-1, with 8 bases identical to TRBD2. This CDR3 has 16 amino acids. Germline lookup yields CDR1 SGDLS and CDR2 YYNGEE. V lost 0 bases and J lost 0; bases outside the gene matches: 2. The CDR3 sequence is CASSVGSGSSYNEQFF. As DNA, the CDR3 is TGTGCCAGCAGCGTAGGAAGCGGGAGCTCCTACAATGAGCAGTTCTTC.

V usage is TRBV5-1 and J usage is TRBJ2-5; D not certain. The CDR3 contains 13 residues. Germline CDR1 SGHRS, CDR2 YFSETQ. Trimming removed 1 base from V and 3 bases from J, with 7 bases in between. CDR3 in amino acids: CASSLNTEETQYF. The CDR3 coding sequence is TGCGCCAGCAGCTTGAACACCGAAGAGACCCAGTACTTC.

This chain joins TRBV27 and TRBJ2-5; D uncertain. This CDR3 contains 12 residues. Trimming took 5 bases from V and 5 from J, leaving 9 bases between them. CDR1 is MNHEY, CDR2 SMNVEV, per germline (reference sequence). CDR3 loop: CASSRSGETQYF. CDR3 DNA: TGTGCCAGCAGTCGGAGTGGGGAGACCCAGTACTTC.

This clone was seen more than once but under ten times. This sequence joins TRBV5-6 and TRBJ2-7; D not resolved. Trimming removed 2 bases from V and 6 bases from J, with 6 bases in between. The CDR3 is 11 amino acids. CDR1 is SGHDT, CDR2 YYEEEE, per germline. The CDR3 DNA reads as TGTGCCAGCAGCTTTCGTCGCGAGCAGTACTTC. This gives the protein CASSFRREQYF.

The chain uses TRBV30 and TRBJ1-2; 8 bases fit TRBD1. V gave up 3 bases and J gave up 8 bases; unmatched junction bases: 8. Per the germline V gene, CDR1 is GTSNPN and CDR2 is SVGIG (reference sequence). This CDR3 contains 13 residues. In DNA form, the CDR3 reads TGTGCCTGGAGCAGGGACAGGCCTAAAGGCTACACCTTC. Translating gives CAWSRDRPKGYTF.